This TCR beta chain was recorded in a study of T cell repertoires in cytomegalovirus infection. On the study more broadly: Based on public TCR beta signatures, there were indications of CMV infection and of a matching HLA type.

Study-wide results and limits: HLA-C-restricted CMV-specific TCR beta clonotypes prevailed in the ex vivo response. People with CMV and the relevant HLA were identified by cumulative public TCR beta family frequency.

The germline CDR1 and CDR2 sequences are MGHRA and YSYEKL. The CDR3 extends over 15 amino acids. V lost 5 bases and J lost 2, with 15 bases in between. This clonotype came up many times. Its antigen is undetermined. TCRdb redid the calling of the reads with MiXCR, one entry per CDR3 protein. The sample includes 480,000 or so distinct CDR3 sequences, about 11% of them seen just once. The gene calls are TRBV4-1 and TRBJ1-1; a possible D gene is TRBD1 (5 bases). The TCR sequence derives from a human donor in good health (CMV status not recorded). Some clones in this sample may be carry-over from other donors' samples. The sample consisted of PBMCs. The CDR3 protein is CASSASQGGNTEAFF. The CDR3 region has the DNA TGCGCCAGCAGCGCTAGCCAGGGAGGCAACACTGAAGCTTTCTTT.